This T cell receptor (beta chain) was retrieved from a study of shared clonotypes between healthy human individuals (dated by TCRdb to 2020 to 2022). Some background on the complete study: A few men and a couple of women, aged 18 to 49 years, made up the cohort. Between about 0.9 and 8.9 billion PBMCs per donor were obtained by leukapheresis. For each donor, CD4 naive and CD4 memory were each given three plates, CD8 naive was given two plates, and CD8 memory was given one plate. Blood TCR repertoires of several healthy adults were deeply sequenced to estimate repertoire size and the extent of clonotype sharing between individuals. To increase sequencing depth and limit assay-specific biases, different laboratories used diverse techniques to prepare libraries and sequence TCR repertoires.

Study-wide findings and limitations: Compared with non-shared clonotypes, clonotypes shared by all four sorted-subset donors had higher generation probabilities. The small number of donors limited the genetic and exposure-history diversity represented. When a few donors were compared, the shared fraction of clonotypes was about 5.5% for naive CD4, 3.5% to 4% for naive CD8, roughly 2.5% for memory CD4, and under 0.5% for memory CD8. Sampling was restricted to blood, and TCR repertoires in tissues likely differ from the TCR repertoires found in blood. Naive subsets generally had larger estimated clonotype richness than memory subsets did. Incomplete sequencing was indicated by rarefaction of sorted-subset datasets, despite the large sequencing depth. Pairwise subsampling led to the expectation that sequencing depth would affect the degree of clonotype sharing among donors.

Concerning this clone itself: Its antigen remains unidentified. Base qualities are missing; no much larger clone stands one base away.

Measured from the cysteine to the phenylalanine, the CDR3 is 14 residues long. Only the CDR3 portion is preserved as DNA: 42 bases, with reading frame beginning at the first base. The germline V gene (reference sequence) specifies MNHEY as CDR1 and SMNVEV as CDR2. Compared with germline, V lacks 0 bases and J lacks 5 bases; bases without a gene match: 3. Using the deep immunoSEQ assay, multiplex PCR amplified TCR CDR3 regions from genomic DNA. For each cell subset, the extracted genomic DNA was distributed evenly across all wells of several immunoSEQ 96-well plates, and each plate served as one replicate. For sorted subsets, each replicate PCR was loaded with 150 to 250 ng genomic DNA, equivalent to about 30,000 T cell genomes. Purified libraries were quantified with a Qubit 3.0 fluorometer, sized on a Bioanalyzer 2100, and re-quantified with the KAPA Library Quantification kit. Each immunoSEQ 96-well plate was sequenced on its own single-read 150-cycle Illumina NextSeq 550 flow cell. Processing in the source paper ran as follows. The immunoSEQ output contained only junctional sequences without quality scores, so filtering could not match that applied to full-length reads. Sequences were annotated with PyIR, a Python wrapper for IgBLAST v1.9, and V/J genes and CDR3 were assigned using IMGT germline references. Any read was removed if the V/J assignment was weak (E-value above 1e-6), the CDR3 was missing, or the read contained stop codons, out-of-frame junctions, or ambiguous translated residues. V3J clonotypes were defined as sequences sharing an identical inferred V gene, J gene, and CDR3 amino acid sequence. Percentage overlap between repertoires was computed as shared unique clonotypes divided by the size of the smaller repertoire. RTK rarefaction, the Chao1 estimator, and Recon v2.1 estimates of unobserved clonotypes were used to assess repertoire richness. Generation probabilities were computed with OLGA for all TCRbeta clonotypes obtained by the gDNA method from four donors. TCRdb provides this immuneACCESS table in a form limited to in-frame rearrangements. Some clones are lacking; in checked studies, under half of them reflect an unresolved V gene, and why the rest are absent is not known. The V and J calls and clone size were taken over from that table, and D and trimming were inferred from the DNA. This sample has 730,000 or so clones in its table, and about two thirds of those were observed once. Approximately 1.8% of the sample lies in the top ten.

Healthy HIV-negative adults with no recently reported acute infections or vaccinations were included as donors. All donors were Caucasian adults living in Nashville, Tennessee, USA. Magnetic negative selection was used to enrich CD4+ T cells, after which naive cells were positively selected on CD45RA and the negative fraction became the memory subset. Blood was collected by leukapheresis, and PBMCs were isolated by Ficoll-Histopaque density gradient centrifugation and then cryopreserved in liquid nitrogen vapor phase. Purity and quantity of every magnetically sorted T cell population were checked by analytical flow cytometry. Each sorted fraction had its genomic DNA isolated and then quantified by UV absorbance on a Nanodrop 2000c.

The chain joins TRBV27 to TRBJ2-5; the central 7 bases match TRBD1. The receptor was derived from a woman in her twenties or thirties in good health. Sequencing used memory CD4+ T cells sorted from blood. The cell subset or site label, read with the paper, signifies: CD45RA-negative fraction. The nucleotides read TGTGCCAGCAGTTTATCCGGGACAGTGGAGACCCAGTACTTC. It is translated as CASSLSGTVETQYF.